This T cell receptor beta chain was sequenced in a study of T cell repertoires in cytomegalovirus infection. Study findings and constraints: Summed public TCR beta family frequency identified CMV carriers bearing the relevant HLA. The ex vivo response was dominated by HLA-C-restricted CMV-specific TCR beta clonotypes.

One entry per CDR3 protein, called by TCRdb with MiXCR from the reads. The data show 76,000 or so distinct CDR3 sequences, around 3.4% seen once. Ten or more counts support this clonotype. What it recognizes is unknown. The V end lost 11 bases, the J end lost 1 base, and 12 bases lay between the germline ends. The CDR3 runs 13 residues. Germline CDR1 SEHNR, CDR2 FQNEAQ (reference sequence). The sequence came from a human donor in good health (CMV status not recorded). Some clones in this sample may be carry-over from other donors' samples. The rearrangement uses TRBV7-9 and TRBJ1-3; D is possibly TRBD1 (5 bases). Sequenced input: PBMCs. The CDR3 nucleotides are TGTGCCGCGACGGGGGAATCTGGAAACACCATATATTTT. It codes for CAATGESGNTIYF.